The rows below give T cell receptor beta chains drawn from one sample of a study of blood T cell repertoires in COVID-19. Method: immunoSEQ multiplex PCR; TCRdb's copy keeps in-frame clones and lacks some. The sample includes approximately 310,000 clones, 85% seen only once; the top ten take under 2%. Sequenced sample: PBMCs or T cells enriched from blood (not recorded which). These receptors all come from a woman aged 25 to 39 who had been exposed to COVID-19. Each CDR3 is given with its conserved first and last residue. A D gene is named only where the DNA matches it firmly. Part of the rows lack a size; the others show once, few, many or a class for expanded clones.

d_call j_call clone_size v_call cdr3_nt cdr3_aa
NA TRBJ2-5 once TRBV2 TGTGCCAGCACCGTAGGCCGGGGGACCCAGTACTTC CASTVGRGTQYF
TRBD2 TRBJ2-1 NA TRBV18 TGTGCCAGCTCACTGACTAGCGGGAACAATGAGCAGTTCTTC CASSLTSGNNEQFF
NA TRBJ1-5 NA TRBV6-4 TGTGCCAGCAGTAGGGGTTCGAATCAGCCCCAGCATTTT CASSRGSNQPQHF
TRBD1 TRBJ1-6 NA TRBV27 TGTGCCAGCACCGGGACAGGGATAGGATCACCCCTCCACTTT CASTGTGIGSPLHF
NA TRBJ2-1 once TRBV4-1 TGCGCCAGCAGCTCCCAGGGTCACAATGAGCAGTTCTTC CASSSQGHNEQFF
NA TRBJ1-6 NA TRBV5-1 TGCGCCAGCAGCTTGGGGCAGGCAAGGAATTCACCCCTCCACTTT CASSLGQARNSPLHF
TRBD2 TRBJ2-7 NA TRBV19 TGTGCCAGTAGTATAGTGGCGGGAGGCGAGCAGTACTTC CASSIVAGGEQYF
NA TRBJ1-2 NA TRBV7-8 TGTGCCAGCAGCTTAGATCTTAACTATGGCTACACCTTC CASSLDLNYGYTF
NA TRBJ2-7 NA TRBV7-9 TGTGCCAGCAGCTCCCGACCTCTAGCGAAGTTTGAGCAGTACTTC CASSSRPLAKFEQYF
NA TRBJ2-7 NA TRBV7-9 TGTGCCAGCAGCATCCAGGGTTTTTACGAGCAGTACTTC CASSIQGFYEQYF
TRBD1 TRBJ1-4 NA TRBV4-3 TGCGCCAGCAGCCAGAAGACAGGGGGATATAATGAAAAACTGTTTTTT CASSQKTGGYNEKLFF
NA TRBJ1-2 NA TRBV7-2 TGTGCCAGCAGCTCGGCCGAGGGGAGGGATGGCTACACCTTC CASSSAEGRDGYTF
TRBD1 TRBJ1-3 NA TRBV9 TGTGCCAGCAGCGCCGACAGGGGGCAAGGAAACACCATATATTTT CASSADRGQGNTIYF
TRBD1 TRBJ1-2 NA TRBV7-2 TGTGCCAGCAGTATAGGAGGGGGACAGGGTGGAAATGGCTACACCTTC CASSIGGGQGGNGYTF
TRBD1 TRBJ1-4 NA TRBV5-1 TGCGCCAGCAGCGCACAGGGGACTAATGAAAAACTGTTTTTT CASSAQGTNEKLFF
TRBD2 TRBJ2-2 NA TRBV27 TGTGCCAGCAGCTGGGTACCGGGGGGGCCCCGAGCCGGGGAGCTGTTTTTT CASSWVPGGPRAGELFF
TRBD1 TRBJ1-5 few TRBV6-5 TGTGCCAGCAGAGAGTCCGGGACAGGGGCCGGAGCCCAGCATTTT CASRESGTGAGAQHF
TRBD1 TRBJ2-1 once TRBV11-1 TGTGCCAGCAGCCGGGACAGGGGGCACGATGAGCAGTTCTTC CASSRDRGHDEQFF
TRBD2 TRBJ2-7 NA TRBV19 TGTGCCAGTAGTATTAGCGGGGCAATCGAGCAGTACTTC CASSISGAIEQYF
TRBD2 TRBJ2-1 once TRBV2 TGTGCCAGCAGGATGACTAGCGGGACTTACAATGAGCAGTTCTTC CASRMTSGTYNEQFF
TRBD1 TRBJ2-2 NA TRBV9 TGTGCCAGCAGCAACGGACAGGCTACCGGGGAGCTGTTTTTT CASSNGQATGELFF
NA TRBJ1-5 NA TRBV19 TGTGCCAGTAGTATAGTCGGTCAGCCCCAGCATTTT CASSIVGQPQHF
NA TRBJ2-7 NA TRBV4-1 TGCGCCAGCAGCCAAGAGGAATCTTGGGCATACGAGCAGTACTTC CASSQEESWAYEQYF
NA TRBJ1-3 NA TRBV5-1 TGCGCCAGCAGCTTGGACAGACCCTCTGGAAACACCATATATTTT CASSLDRPSGNTIYF
NA TRBJ2-4 NA TRBV5-1 TGCGCCAGCAGCCAAATACCCGGGGTCAAAAACATTCAGTACTTC CASSQIPGVKNIQYF
NA TRBJ1-3 NA TRBV30 TGTGCCTGGAGCCAGTCCCGTTACTCTGGAAACACCATATATTTT CAWSQSRYSGNTIYF
TRBD2 TRBJ2-1 NA TRBV3-1/TRBV3-2 TGTGCCAGCAGCCAAGATCTGGCTAGCGGCTACAATGAGCAGTTCTTC CASSQDLASGYNEQFF
TRBD1 TRBJ2-5 NA TRBV27 TGTGCCAGCAGCGTTTGGGCAGGGGGCTTGCAAGAGACCCAGTACTTC CASSVWAGGLQETQYF
NA TRBJ2-1 NA TRBV7-9 TGTGCCAGCAGCTTAGGGGCAAATGAGCAGTTCTTC CASSLGANEQFF
NA TRBJ1-2 NA TRBV5-1 TGCGCCAGCAGCCAATCTCCGGGACACAACTATGGCTACACCTTC CASSQSPGHNYGYTF
NA TRBJ2-5 NA TRBV6-2/TRBV6-3 TGTGCCAGCAGTTACTCGAGAAATACGGACCAAGAGACCCAGTACTTC CASSYSRNTDQETQYF
NA TRBJ2-7 NA TRBV30 TGTGCCTGGGATGGGGGACAATCCTACGAGCAGTACTTC CAWDGGQSYEQYF
TRBD2 TRBJ2-3 NA TRBV3-1/TRBV3-2 TGTGCCAGCAGCCAAAGCGGGGGGCTACTCACAGATACGCAGTATTTT CASSQSGGLLTDTQYF
NA TRBJ2-2 once TRBV6-1 TGTGCCAGCAGTGAACTAGGCAGGGTGGGCGGGGAGCTGTTTTTT CASSELGRVGGELFF
NA TRBJ1-6 NA TRBV19 TGTGCCAGTAGTCCCCCAAATTCACCCCTCCACTTT CASSPPNSPLHF
TRBD1 TRBJ1-1 few TRBV5-1 TGCGCCAGCAGCTTGGGGACAGGGGGCGCCGACACTGAAGCTTTCTTT CASSLGTGGADTEAFF
TRBD2 TRBJ2-5 NA TRBV28 TGTGCCAGCAGTCCGAGCGGGGGTTTAGAGACCCAGTACTTC CASSPSGGLETQYF
NA TRBJ1-3 NA TRBV12-5 TGTGCTAGTGGTTCCACTCCAAACACCATATATTTT CASGSTPNTIYF
TRBD1 TRBJ1-1 NA TRBV27 TGTGCCAGCAGTTTTTCCCGGGACAGAGTGATGAAGCTTTTCTTT CASSFSRDRVMKLFF
TRBD2 TRBJ2-5 NA TRBV6-5 TGTGCCAGCAGTTTGATTAGCGGGGAGTTCCAAGAGACCCAGTACTTC CASSLISGEFQETQYF
TRBD1 TRBJ1-1 NA TRBV7-2 TGTGCCAGCAGCTTTCGACAGGGGCTGAACACTGAAGCTTTCTTT CASSFRQGLNTEAFF
TRBD2 TRBJ2-7 few TRBV5-1 TGCGCCAGCAGCTTGGGGACTAGCGGGTTCTACGAGCAGTACTTC CASSLGTSGFYEQYF
TRBD1 TRBJ1-6 NA TRBV7-3 TGTGCCAGCAGCCTCCAGGGGGGTAATTCACCCCTCCACTTT CASSLQGGNSPLHF
NA TRBJ2-1 NA TRBV7-9 TGTGCCAGCAGCCTCGATTTTGTAGCCTACAATGAGCAGTTCTTC CASSLDFVAYNEQFF
TRBD1 TRBJ2-1 NA TRBV28 TGTGCCAGCAGTTTAACCGGCGCCATGCCGGGACAGGGAATTGAGCAGTTCTTC CASSLTGAMPGQGIEQFF
NA TRBJ2-1 NA TRBV5-4 TGTGCCAGCAGCTATGCCGCCACAGGGCCCTACAATGAGCAGTTCTTC CASSYAATGPYNEQFF
NA TRBJ2-5 NA TRBV5-3 TGTGCCAGAAGCGCCCCGGTAGCGGTTATACAAGAGACCCAGTACTTC CARSAPVAVIQETQYF
TRBD1 TRBJ1-5 NA TRBV27 TGTGCCAGCAGTTTCGGGACAGGGGTTCAGCCCCAGCATTTT CASSFGTGVQPQHF
NA TRBJ1-3 NA TRBV28 TGTGCCAGCACTCTAGGATACTCTGGAAACACCATATATTTT CASTLGYSGNTIYF
TRBD1 TRBJ1-2 NA TRBV4-2 TGTGCCAGCAGCCAGACGACAGGGCTGGTAGGCTACACCTTC CASSQTTGLVGYTF
TRBD1 TRBJ2-7 NA TRBV6-7 TGTGCCAGCAGTTACTCGAGGGGACAGGACAGCTACGAGCAGTACTTC CASSYSRGQDSYEQYF
TRBD1 TRBJ2-3 NA TRBV3-1/TRBV3-2 TGTGCCAGCAGCCGTAACCCGGGACAGGGGTCAAATACGCAGTATTTT CASSRNPGQGSNTQYF
TRBD1 TRBJ1-1 NA TRBV5-1 TGCGCCAGCAGCTGGGGACAGGGAGGGGCTGAAGCTTTCTTT CASSWGQGGAEAFF